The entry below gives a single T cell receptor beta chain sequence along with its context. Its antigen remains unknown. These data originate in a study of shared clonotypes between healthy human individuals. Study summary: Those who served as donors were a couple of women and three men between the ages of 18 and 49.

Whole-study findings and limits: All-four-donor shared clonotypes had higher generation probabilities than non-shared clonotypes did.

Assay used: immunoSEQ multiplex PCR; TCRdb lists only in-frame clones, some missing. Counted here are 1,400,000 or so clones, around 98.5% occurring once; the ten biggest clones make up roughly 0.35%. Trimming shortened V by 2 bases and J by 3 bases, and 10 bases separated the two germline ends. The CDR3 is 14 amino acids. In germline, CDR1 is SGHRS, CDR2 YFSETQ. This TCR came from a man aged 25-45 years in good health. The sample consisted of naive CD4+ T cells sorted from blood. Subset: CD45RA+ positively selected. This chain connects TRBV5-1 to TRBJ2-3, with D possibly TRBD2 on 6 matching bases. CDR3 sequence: CASSLIAETDTQYF. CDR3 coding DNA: TGCGCCAGCAGCTTAATAGCGGAGACAGATACGCAGTATTTT.